The rows below give T cell receptor beta chains drawn from one sample of a study of OX40 agonist ivuxolimab in advanced cancers. Some clones are missing from TCRdb's copy, which holds only in-frame ones; the method was immunoSEQ multiplex PCR. The sample records around 100,000 clones, more than 85% being singletons. The sequencing used CD4+ or CD8+ T cells sorted from blood, collected in a trial of the OX40 agonist ivuxolimab. The source of these receptors is an adult with an advanced solid tumor such as melanoma, head and neck, liver or kidney cancer. The CDR3 runs from the conserved cysteine through the conserved F or W. The D gene is left open where the match is weak. Part of the rows lack a size; the others show once, few, many or a class for expanded clones.

size	V	J	D	DNA	CDR3
NA	TRBV4-2	TRBJ2-7	NA	TGTGCCAGCAGCCGCTTTAATACCGGGACGGGAGAATACGAGCAGTACTTC	CASSRFNTGTGEYEQYF
NA	TRBV4-3	TRBJ2-2	TRBD1	TGCGCCAGCAGCCGAGACCCGGGACAGGGTACGAACACCGGGGAGCTGTTTTTT	CASSRDPGQGTNTGELFF
NA	TRBV7-2	TRBJ2-1	TRBD2	TGTGCCAGCAGCCCTATCCGACTAGCGGGAGGGCCGGCCTACAATGAGCAGTTCTTC	CASSPIRLAGGPAYNEQFF
once	TRBV7-2	TRBJ2-3	NA	TGTGCCAGCAGCGCCTCATTCACCACAGATACGCAGTATTTT	CASSASFTTDTQYF
NA	TRBV2	TRBJ2-2	TRBD1	TGTGCCAGCAGTTTACAGGGGTTACACGGGGAGCTGTTTTTT	CASSLQGLHGELFF
NA	TRBV20-1	TRBJ1-1	NA	TGCAGTGCTAGGATGAACACTGAAGCTTTCTTT	CSARMNTEAFF
NA	TRBV4-1	TRBJ1-2	NA	TGCGCCAGCAGCCAAGCCCGGTTACAGCAATCCTATGGCTACACCTTC	CASSQARLQQSYGYTF
NA	TRBV6-5	TRBJ1-2	NA	TGTGCCAGCAGTCTACCGGGACACTACTATGGCTACACCTTC	CASSLPGHYYGYTF
NA	TRBV7-2	TRBJ1-1	NA	TGTGCCAGCACCCCCGACAGTCCTGAAGCTTTCTTT	CASTPDSPEAFF
once	TRBV15	TRBJ2-5	NA	TGTGCCACCACCGAGACGGGGACCCGGGGAGAGACCCAGTACTTC	CATTETGTRGETQYF
NA	TRBV9	TRBJ1-4	NA	TGTGCCAGCAGCGTAGGGACTAGGAGAAATGAAAAACTGTTTTTT	CASSVGTRRNEKLFF
NA	TRBV5-6	TRBJ2-1	NA	TGTGCCAGCAGCTTGGCCAATCCTGAGCAGTTCTTC	CASSLANPEQFF
NA	TRBV5-1	TRBJ2-5	TRBD2	TGCGCCAGCAGCCCGGGGGGTAGCTGGGAGACCCAGTACTTC	CASSPGGSWETQYF
NA	TRBV11-3	TRBJ1-5	NA	TGTGCCAGCAGCTTCGGGTCCAATCAGCCCCAGCATTTT	CASSFGSNQPQHF
NA	TRBV7-2	TRBJ2-3	TRBD2	TGTGCCTCCACCCCGGCGGGAGTGTTAGATACGCAGTATTTT	CASTPAGVLDTQYF
NA	TRBV12-5	TRBJ2-3	NA	TGTGCTAGTGGCGGTTCAATAAGAGATACGCAGTATTTT	CASGGSIRDTQYF
NA	TRBV27	TRBJ1-2	TRBD1	TGTGCCAGCAGTTTCCGTCCTCCGGGACAGGGGGCGCGGTATGGCTACACCTTC	CASSFRPPGQGARYGYTF
NA	TRBV28	TRBJ2-7	NA	TGTGCCAGCAGTGCCTGGAACGAGCAGTACTTC	CASSAWNEQYF
NA	TRBV6-5	TRBJ1-1	NA	TGTGCCGGTGTTGGGTCCATGAACACTGAAGCTTTCTTT	CAGVGSMNTEAFF
NA	TRBV7-2	TRBJ2-1	NA	TGTGCCAGCAGCTTAAGTGGCGGAGCCTACAATGAGCAGTTCTTC	CASSLSGGAYNEQFF
NA	TRBV6-6	TRBJ2-4	TRBD1	TGTGCCAGCAGCCGAGGGACAGGAGTTGGTGTTGGCATTCAGTACTTC	CASSRGTGVGVGIQYF
once	TRBV6-5	TRBJ2-1	NA	TGTGCCAGCGAAGACAGTACCTACAATGAGCAGTTCTTC	CASEDSTYNEQFF
NA	TRBV28	TRBJ2-1	TRBD2	TGTGCCAGCAGTTTTGGCGGGAGTGTAAATGAGCAGTTCTTC	CASSFGGSVNEQFF
NA	TRBV7-9	TRBJ2-2	NA	TGTGCCAGCAGGTCGGACACCGGGGAGCTGTTTTTT	CASRSDTGELFF
NA	TRBV27	TRBJ2-3	TRBD2	TGTGCCAGCAGTTCTCTCATCGGGACTAGCGGGAGCGGTGTGGGAGATACGCAGTATTTT	CASSSLIGTSGSGVGDTQYF
NA	TRBV28	TRBJ2-7	TRBD2	TGTGCCAGCAGTTTAGAACTAGCGGGAAGCTACGAGCAGTACTTC	CASSLELAGSYEQYF
NA	TRBV5-8	TRBJ2-7	TRBD1	TGTGCCAGCAGCCCCGGACAGGGGTCGTACGAGCAGTACTTC	CASSPGQGSYEQYF
medium-sized	TRBV7-9	TRBJ1-4	NA	TGTGCCAGCAGCTTAGGCCAGGGGCAGACTGAAAAACTGTTTTTT	CASSLGQGQTEKLFF
NA	TRBV4-2	TRBJ1-3	NA	TGTGCCAGCAGCCAAGCGACTAGGGTAGGGTCCAGCTCTGGAAACACCATATATTTT	CASSQATRVGSSSGNTIYF
NA	TRBV7-2	TRBJ2-2	NA	TGTGCCAGCAGCTTGACGGGGAACACCGGGGAGCTGTTTTTT	CASSLTGNTGELFF
NA	TRBV27	TRBJ1-5	NA	TGTGCCAGCAGTTTATCGAGACAGCCCAATCAGCCCCAGCATTTT	CASSLSRQPNQPQHF
NA	TRBV20-1	TRBJ1-5	NA	TGCAGTGCCTTGGGACAGCCCCAGCATTTT	CSALGQPQHF
NA	TRBV4-2	TRBJ1-2	NA	TGTGCCAGCAGCCCGGGGCCCCTTGGTGGTGGCTACACCTTC	CASSPGPLGGGYTF
NA	TRBV5-1	TRBJ2-1	TRBD2	TGCGCCAGCAGCTCGACTTGGGCCCTAGCGGGTGGGGAGCAGTTCTTC	CASSSTWALAGGEQFF
NA	TRBV19	TRBJ2-7	NA	TGTGCCACCTATTTTACCCAAACCACCTACGCCGCCTACGAGCAGTACTTC	CATYFTQTTYAAYEQYF
NA	TRBV28	TRBJ1-3	NA	TGTGCCAGCAGTTTAGGGTGGCTCCGAAACACCATATATTTT	CASSLGWLRNTIYF
NA	TRBV30	TRBJ1-1	NA	TGTGCCTGGAGTCAGGCCAGGGGATTTGATAAGAATGAAGCTTTCTTT	CAWSQARGFDKNEAFF
NA	TRBV5-6	TRBJ1-2	TRBD1	TGTGCCAGCAGCGCCCGAGGACAGGGATCTGGCTACACCTTC	CASSARGQGSGYTF
NA	TRBV19	TRBJ2-7	TRBD1	TGTGCCAGTACTAAGGGACAGGGTGTCTTCGAGCAGTACTTC	CASTKGQGVFEQYF
NA	TRBV6-8	TRBJ2-7	NA	TGTGCCGAAGCGTGGCCCCATTACGAGCAGTACTTC	CAEAWPHYEQYF
NA	TRBV11-3	TRBJ2-7	NA	TGTGCCAGCAGCTTGGGAGGGGGACGATCCTACGAGCAGTACTTC	CASSLGGGRSYEQYF
NA	TRBV12-5	TRBJ1-2	NA	TGTGCTAGTGGTTTGGTAACAGCAGGCTACACCTTC	CASGLVTAGYTF
NA	TRBV9	TRBJ2-3	TRBD2	TGTGCCAGCAGCGCCCCGTTGGTAGCGGGACACACAGATACGCAGTATTTT	CASSAPLVAGHTDTQYF
once	TRBV5-1	TRBJ2-3	NA	TGCGCCAGCAGCTTTGACAGAACAGATACGCAGTATTTT	CASSFDRTDTQYF
NA	TRBV7-2	TRBJ2-5	TRBD2	TGTGCCAGCAGCCAAGAAGGGACTAGGCGGGCCCCGACCCAGTACTTC	CASSQEGTRRAPTQYF
once	TRBV28	TRBJ2-7	TRBD1	TGTGCTAGCAGCCACGACAGGGGCACCCACTACGAGCAGTACTTC	CASSHDRGTHYEQYF
NA	TRBV4-1	TRBJ2-7	TRBD2	TGCGCCAGCAGCCAACCGACTAGCGGGAGGAACTACGAGCAGTACTTC	CASSQPTSGRNYEQYF
NA	TRBV6-6	TRBJ1-4	TRBD1	TGTGCCAGCAGGTCCTCCGGGACAGGGTCTGAAAAACTGTTTTTT	CASRSSGTGSEKLFF
NA	TRBV29-1	TRBJ1-3	NA	TGCAGCGTTGATCAGGGCTCTGGAAACACCATATATTTT	CSVDQGSGNTIYF
NA	TRBV19	TRBJ1-1	TRBD1	TGTGCCAGTAGGCGAAGGGGACAGGGGGCGACACCTACTGAAGCTTTCTTT	CASRRRGQGATPTEAFF
few	TRBV28	TRBJ1-2	NA	TGTGCCAGCAGTTTCAGGGAAGCTAACTATGGCTACACCTTC	CASSFREANYGYTF
NA	TRBV29-1	TRBJ2-3	NA	TGCAGCGTTAAAACCAGGCTCACTACAGATACGCAGTATTTT	CSVKTRLTTDTQYF
NA	TRBV9	TRBJ2-3	NA	TGTGCCTCCGCCCCGGGTGGCCCCACAGATACGCAGTATTTT	CASAPGGPTDTQYF
NA	TRBV7-6	TRBJ2-1	TRBD2	TGTGCCAGCAGCCTCCTTTATGGGACTAGCGGGACCTCCTACAATGAGCAGTTCTTC	CASSLLYGTSGTSYNEQFF
NA	TRBV18	TRBJ1-2	NA	TGTGCCAGCTCCCCGTCCCAAGTTGGCGGCTACACCTTC	CASSPSQVGGYTF
NA	TRBV18	TRBJ2-5	TRBD2	TGTGCCAGCTCACGCATGACTAGCGGATCATTACAAGAGACCCAGTACTTC	CASSRMTSGSLQETQYF
NA	TRBV4-3	TRBJ2-7	NA	TGCGCCAGCAGCCAAGAATTGGGGGGCCCCCCTTACTTC	CASSQELGGPPYF